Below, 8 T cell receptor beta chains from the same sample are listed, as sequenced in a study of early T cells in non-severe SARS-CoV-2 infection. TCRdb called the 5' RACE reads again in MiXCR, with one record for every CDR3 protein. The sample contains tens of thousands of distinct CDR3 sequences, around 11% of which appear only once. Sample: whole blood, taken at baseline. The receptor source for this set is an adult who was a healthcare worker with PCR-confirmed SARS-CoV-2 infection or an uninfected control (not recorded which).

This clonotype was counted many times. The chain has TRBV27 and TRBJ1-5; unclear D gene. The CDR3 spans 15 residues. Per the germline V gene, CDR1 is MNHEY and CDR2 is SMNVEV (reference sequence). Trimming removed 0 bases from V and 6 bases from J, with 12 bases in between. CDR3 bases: TGTGCCAGCAGTTTATCTCCGGGGTTAGGTCAGCCCCAGCATTTT. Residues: CASSLSPGLGQPQHF.

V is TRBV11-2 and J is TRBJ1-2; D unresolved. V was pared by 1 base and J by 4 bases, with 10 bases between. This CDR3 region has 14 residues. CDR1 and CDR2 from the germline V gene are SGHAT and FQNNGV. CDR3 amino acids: CASSLVGLSYGYTF. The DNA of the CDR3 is TGTGCCAGCAGCTTAGTAGGGTTGAGCTATGGCTACACCTTC.

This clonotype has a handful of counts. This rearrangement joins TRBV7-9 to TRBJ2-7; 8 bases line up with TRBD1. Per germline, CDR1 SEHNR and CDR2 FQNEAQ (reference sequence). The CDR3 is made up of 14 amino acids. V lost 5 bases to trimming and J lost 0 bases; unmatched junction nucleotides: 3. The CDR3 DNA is TGTGCCAGCAGCAGGACAGGGAGCTCCTACGAGCAGTACTTC. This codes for CASSRTGSSYEQYF.

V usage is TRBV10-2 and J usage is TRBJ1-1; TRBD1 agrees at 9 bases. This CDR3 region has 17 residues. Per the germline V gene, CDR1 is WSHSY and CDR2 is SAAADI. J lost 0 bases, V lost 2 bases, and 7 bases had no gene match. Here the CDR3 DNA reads TGCGCCAGCAGTGAGGCCCGACAGGGGGTAATGAACACTGAAGCTTTCTTT. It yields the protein CASSEARQGVMNTEAFF.

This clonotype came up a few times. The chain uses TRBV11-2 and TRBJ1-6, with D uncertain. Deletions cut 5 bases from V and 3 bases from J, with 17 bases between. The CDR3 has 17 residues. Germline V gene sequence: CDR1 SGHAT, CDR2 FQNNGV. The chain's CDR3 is CASSPSLRRGYNSPLHF. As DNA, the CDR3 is TGTGCCAGCAGCCCTAGTTTGAGACGGGGCTATAATTCACCCCTCCACTTT.

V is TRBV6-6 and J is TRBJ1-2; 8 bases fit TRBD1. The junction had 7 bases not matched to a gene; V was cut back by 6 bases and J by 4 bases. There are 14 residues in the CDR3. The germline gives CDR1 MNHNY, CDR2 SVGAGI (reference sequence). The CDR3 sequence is CASRPGTGVYGYTF. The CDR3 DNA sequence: TGTGCCAGCAGACCTGGGACAGGAGTCTATGGCTACACCTTC.

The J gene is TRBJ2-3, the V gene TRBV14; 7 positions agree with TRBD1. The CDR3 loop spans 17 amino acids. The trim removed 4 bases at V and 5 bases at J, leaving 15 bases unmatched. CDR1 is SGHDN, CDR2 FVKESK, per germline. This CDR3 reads CASSLPLIQGEKDTQYF. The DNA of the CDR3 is TGTGCCAGCAGCCTGCCTCTTATCCAGGGGGAGAAAGATACGCAGTATTTT. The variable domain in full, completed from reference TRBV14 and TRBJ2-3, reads EAGVTQFPSHSVIEKGQTVTLRCDPISGHDNLYWYRRVMGKEIKFLLHFVKESKQDESGMPNNRFLAERTGGTYSTLKVQPAELEDSGVYFCASSLPLIQGEKDTQYFGPGTRLTVL.

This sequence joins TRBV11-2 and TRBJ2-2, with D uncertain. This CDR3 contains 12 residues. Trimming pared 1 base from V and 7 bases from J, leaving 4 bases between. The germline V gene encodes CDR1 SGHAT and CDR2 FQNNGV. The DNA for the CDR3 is TGTGCCAGCAGCTTAGGGAGCGGGGAGCTGTTTTTT. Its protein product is CASSLGSGELFF.